This T cell receptor beta chain was identified during a study of T cells in Graves' hyperthyroidism and ophthalmopathy. This clonotype came up many times. PBMCs were collected from an approximately 9.3 ml volume of fresh peripheral blood. CDR3 size: 14 residues. V was clipped by 3 bases and J by 2 bases, with 11 bases between them. What was amplified from RNA transcripts were TCR beta CDR3 regions. RT-PCR in the first round (using the HTBI primer set) targeted the TCR CDR3. One entry per CDR3 protein, called by TCRdb with MiXCR from the multiplex PCR reads. The table shows approximately 410,000 distinct CDR3 sequences, with around 13% occurring only once.

Input material: blood. The chain recombines TRBV12-3 or TRBV12-4 with TRBJ2-7; D is unclear. The sequence was obtained from a woman aged 18-29 years with Graves' hyperthyroidism. CDR3 sequence (DNA): TGTGCCAGCAGTTTTGATGACGGTGCCTACGAGCAGTACTTC. This gives the protein CASSFDDGAYEQYF.